These 30 T cell receptor beta chains originate from one sample sequenced in a study of CD8+CD57+ T cells in acquired aplastic anemia. The study profiled TCR beta VDJ and CDR3 using genomic DNA as template. TCRdb ran MiXCR on the reads and lists one entry per CDR3 protein. The sample has under 250,000 distinct CDR3 sequences, 34% seen once. Sequencing used sorted CD4+, CD8+, or CD8+CD57+ T cells (not recorded which) from PBMCs. These TCRs come from a human donor in good health, serving as a control.

This chain connects TRBV3-1 to TRBJ1-2; 7 bases are a match to TRBD1. Germline V gene lookup returns CDR1 LGHDT and CDR2 YNNKEL (reference sequence). Trimming cost V 7 bases and J 3 bases; bases outside gene matches: 20. CDR3 length equals 18 residues. The CDR3 nucleotides read TGTGCCAGCACCCAGGGGGACAGTTATGGTTGGGGTTACTATGGCTACACCTTC. It translates to CASTQGDSYGWGYYGYTF.

V usage is TRBV7-8 and J usage is TRBJ2-3; D gene ambiguous. The ends were cut back, 8 bases at V and 1 base at J, with 16 bases in the middle. CDR3 length: 15 amino acids. The germline V gene has CDR1 SGHVS and CDR2 FQNEAQ. The CDR3 sequence is CASSPVTEGTDTQYF. The CDR3 DNA follows: TGTGCCAGCTCACCAGTCACAGAGGGCACAGATACGCAGTATTTT.

The chain recombines TRBV25-1 with TRBJ1-1; D unresolved. CDR1 and CDR2 (germline): MGHDK, SYGVNS. The germline V and J ends were trimmed by 4 bases and 1 base, with 7 bases remaining between them. The CDR3 runs to 13 residues. As DNA, the CDR3 is TGTGCCAGCAGTGGCTTCGGGAACACTGAAGCTTTCTTT. It codes for CASSGFGNTEAFF.

This sequence joins TRBV29-1 and TRBJ2-1; 7 positions agree with TRBD2. The CDR3 length is 11 residues. The junction had 5 bases not matched to a gene; V was cut back by 6 bases and J by 9 bases. Germline lookup yields CDR1 SQVTM and CDR2 ANQGSEA. The CDR3 DNA is TGCAGCGTGGGTGGGAGGGGTGAGCAGTTCTTC. This sequence encodes CSVGGRGEQFF.

In its sample, this clonotype was seen many times. The chain uses TRBV11-2 and TRBJ1-6; TRBD1 agrees at 9 bases. Losses at the gene ends were 1 base for V and 13 bases for J; bases not matched to a gene: 11. CDR3 length equals 16 residues. Germline CDR1 reads SGHAT; CDR2 reads FQNNGV. The CDR3 loop reads CASSLVFRDRAPPLHF. The CDR3 DNA follows: TGTGCCAGCAGCTTAGTCTTCCGGGACAGGGCTCCCCCCCTCCACTTT.

The chain uses TRBV5-1 and TRBJ2-7; 9 nucleotides align to TRBD1. This CDR3 has 14 amino acids. The germline gives CDR1 SGHRS, CDR2 YFSETQ. V lost 9 bases, J lost 3 bases, and 10 bases stayed unmatched. The DNA for the CDR3 is TGCGCCACCTCCCGGGACAGGGAGTTCTACGAGCAGTACTTC. The encoded protein is CATSRDREFYEQYF.

In its sample, this clonotype was seen many times. The rearrangement joins TRBV14 to TRBJ1-2, with TRBD1 matching over 7 bases. The CDR3 length is 14 residues. Trimming cost V 6 bases and J 7 bases; bases outside gene matches: 11. Germline-derived CDR1 and CDR2 are SGHDN and FVKESK. The CDR3 sequence is CASRRAGGSGGYTF. For the CDR3, the DNA is TGTGCCAGCAGACGAGCAGGGGGTTCTGGTGGCTACACCTTC.

This clonotype was found many times. The rearrangement uses TRBV11-3 and TRBJ2-3, with D perhaps TRBD2 (6 bases). V dropped 6 bases and J dropped 0 bases, with 19 bases sitting between them. Germline CDR1 reads SGHNT; CDR2 reads YENEEA. The CDR3 consists of 17 residues. Here the CDR3 DNA reads TGTGCCAGCAGGCAACCTAGTGGGGAGGACAGCACAGATACGCAGTATTTT. It specifies CASRQPSGEDSTDTQYF.

A remark on this clonotype: This CDR3 is missing its conserved last phenylalanine or tryptophan, likely due to a read error. The rearrangement uses TRBV30 and TRBJ2-5; 7 bases align to TRBD1. Germline V gives CDR1 GTSNPN, CDR2 SVGIG (reference sequence). The length of the CDR3 is 12 residues. The junction had 0 bases not matched to a gene; V was cut back by 0 bases and J by 5 bases. The CDR3 nucleotides are TGTGCCTGGAGTGTACAGGGGGAGACCCAGTACCTC. Residues: CAWSVQGETQYL.

This rearrangement joins TRBV6-5 to TRBJ1-2, with D possibly being TRBD1 (5 bases). The length of the CDR3 is 15 residues. The ends were cut back, 4 bases at V and 0 bases at J, with 12 bases in the middle. The germline V gene encodes CDR1 MNHEY and CDR2 SVGAGI. CDR3 residues: CASSSPRQTNYGYTF. DNA of the CDR3: TGTGCCAGCAGTTCCCCGAGACAGACTAACTATGGCTACACCTTC.

This chain links TRBV20-1 with TRBJ2-3; the D gene is possibly TRBD2 (5 bases). This CDR3 has 14 residues. Germline CDR1 DFQATT, CDR2 SNEGSKA (reference sequence). V lost 4 bases, J lost 0 bases, and 11 bases lay in between. CDR3 DNA sequence: TGCAGTGCTACCGAGGGTACTAGCACAGATACGCAGTATTTT. Its translation: CSATEGTSTDTQYF.

With respect to this clonotype: One base away lies a much larger clone, so this may be a sequencing read error. The rearrangement links TRBV12-3 or TRBV12-4 to TRBJ1-1; TRBD1 is a possible D gene (5 bases). CDR3 size: 15 residues. CDR3 protein: CASSKDTGGDTEALF. The CDR3 DNA follows: TGTGCCAGCAGTAAGGACACTGGGGGTGACACTGAAGCTCTCTTT.

This clonotype was observed a handful of times. The chain couples TRBV10-3 to TRBJ1-2, with D possibly TRBD1 on 5 matching bases. CDR3 length: 15 amino acids. V was clipped by 11 bases and J by 6 bases, with 25 bases between them. Per germline, CDR1 ENHRY and CDR2 SYGVKD. The CDR3 coding sequence is TGTGCCGCACGCCGAAGGGGCAATGAGTTCGATGGCTACACCTTC. Amino acid sequence: CAARRRGNEFDGYTF.

V gene TRBV20-1 combines with J gene TRBJ1-3; D remains ambiguous. Germline V gene data show CDR1 as DFQATT and CDR2 as SNEGSKA (reference sequence). V lost 5 bases, J lost 3 bases, and 8 bases lay in between. The CDR3 consists of 12 residues. The CDR3 sequence is CSAVIDGNTIYF. DNA for the CDR3: TGCAGTGCTGTGATAGATGGAAACACCATATATTTT.

The gene calls are TRBV12-3 or TRBV12-4 and TRBJ1-1; 8 positions agree with TRBD1. This CDR3 comprises 16 residues. V lost 1 base and J lost 5; bases outside the gene matches: 9. DNA of the CDR3: TGTGCCAGCAGTTTAGATGGAGACAGGACAGGGACTGAAGCTTTCTTT. It yields the protein CASSLDGDRTGTEAFF.

On this clonotype itself: An end of the junction differs from the germline gene, which may be a read error. V and J are TRBV15 and TRBJ2-1, with TRBD2 matching 7 bases. This CDR3 spans 18 amino acids. Looked up from germline, CDR1 is LNHNV and CDR2 is YYDKDF (reference sequence). For the CDR3, the DNA is TGTGCCGCCAGCAGCTTCCCACCGGGAGGTGGATCCTACAATGAGCAGTTCTTC. Protein product: CAASSFPPGGGSYNEQFF.

In its sample, this clonotype was seen many times. CDR3 sequence (DNA): TGCAGTGCTAGCAGCGGGAGGGCTTCGTTATTGGATACGCAGTATTTT. Its protein is CSASSGRASLLDTQYF. The V and J genes are TRBV20-1 and TRBJ2-3, with TRBD2 matching over 10 bases. Trimming cost V 3 bases and J 6 bases; bases outside gene matches: 12. The CDR3 consists of 16 residues. Germline V CDR1 and CDR2: DFQATT, SNEGSKA (reference sequence).

This clonotype has at least ten counts. V usage is TRBV7-2 and J usage is TRBJ2-5; TRBD2 matches 11 bases. V lost 2 bases, J lost 8 bases, and 7 bases stayed unmatched. Germline V gene data show CDR1 as SGHTA and CDR2 as FQGNSA. This CDR3 comprises 15 residues. The CDR3 DNA sequence: TGTGCCAGCAGCTTAAGGATAGCGGGGGGGCATACCCAGTACTTC. Translated: CASSLRIAGGHTQYF.

The table lists this clonotype with many counts. The V and J genes are TRBV2 and TRBJ2-1; 10 positions match TRBD1. This CDR3 is 16 amino acids long. Trimming cost V 4 bases and J 2 bases; bases outside gene matches: 5. Germline V gene sequence: CDR1 SNHLY, CDR2 FYNNEI. CDR3 residues: CASSGPGQGTYNEQFF. CDR3 nucleotides: TGTGCCAGCAGTGGACCGGGACAGGGGACCTACAATGAGCAGTTCTTC.

This clonotype showed up just a few times. The gene calls are TRBV5-1 and TRBJ1-1, with D tentatively TRBD1 (5 bases). The CDR3 has 15 residues. Trimming took 4 bases from V and 1 from J, leaving 14 bases between them. CDR1 is SGHRS and CDR2 is YFSETQ in the germline V gene. The CDR3 sequence: CASSLGPLTNTEAFF. The CDR3 DNA reads as TGCGCCAGCAGCCTGGGACCTCTAACGAACACTGAAGCTTTCTTT.

In DNA form, the CDR3 reads TGTGCCAGCAGCGTTGGTCGGGGAATGTTCACAGATACGCAGTATTTT. This encodes CASSVGRGMFTDTQYF. The chain combines TRBV4-2 with TRBJ2-3; D is perhaps TRBD2 (5 bases). The germline CDR1 and CDR2 sequences are LGHNA and YNFKEQ. Trimming left V 5 bases short and J 2 bases short, with 17 bases between. This CDR3 is 16 amino acids long.

The chain combines TRBV15 with TRBJ2-7; 15 bases are a match to TRBD2. Germline assignment: CDR1 LNHNV and CDR2 YYDKDF (reference sequence). V shed 6 bases, J shed 4 bases, and the junction held 4 bases outside the gene matches. CDR3 length equals 15 residues. The CDR3 DNA follows: TGTGCCACCAGATCGGGGACTAGCGGGGGGTACGAGCAGTACTTC. Protein product: CATRSGTSGGYEQYF.

The chain couples TRBV12-3 or TRBV12-4 to TRBJ2-5, with D possibly being TRBD2 (6 bases). The CDR3 sequence is 11 residues long. V was cut by 6 bases and J by 10 bases, with 12 bases left in between. This chain's CDR3 is CASSPAGLQYF. The CDR3 DNA reads as TGTGCCAGCAGCCCAGCGGGCCTCCAGTACTTC.

This clonotype was recorded at least ten times. V usage is TRBV19 and J usage is TRBJ2-1, with 7 bases lining up with TRBD2. Germline V gene lookup returns CDR1 LNHDA and CDR2 SQIVND (reference sequence). V lost 3 bases to trimming and J lost 7 bases; unmatched junction nucleotides: 9. CDR3 size: 15 residues. CDR3 sequence (DNA): TGTGCCAGTAGTATGGAGTGGTTCGGGGGGAATGAGCAGTTCTTC. Its translation: CASSMEWFGGNEQFF.

This clonotype was detected once. J is TRBJ1-1 and V is TRBV9; maybe TRBD1 (6 bases). CDR1 is SGDLS and CDR2 is YYNGEE in the germline V gene. The CDR3 is made up of 16 amino acids. Trimming pared 3 bases from V and 5 bases from J, leaving 20 bases between. Here the CDR3 DNA reads TGTGCCAGCAGCGCAGGCTTGAGGGGGGAGGGAACTGAAGCTTTCTTT. It is translated as CASSAGLRGEGTEAFF.

The chain joins TRBV20-1 to TRBJ2-1, with 7 bases fitting TRBD2. Germline assignment: CDR1 DFQATT and CDR2 SNEGSKA (reference sequence). The V segment lost 8 bases and the J segment 8 bases; nucleotides outside the gene matches: 6. CDR3 length: 11 amino acids. CDR3 sequence (DNA): TGCAGTTTAGGGGAGGGCGATGAGCAGTTCTTC. Its protein is CSLGEGDEQFF.

The table lists this clonotype with a few counts. This rearrangement joins TRBV9 to TRBJ1-3; unclear D gene. The V end lost 0 bases, the J end lost 0 bases, and 13 bases lay between the germline ends. CDR1 and CDR2 (germline): SGDLS, YYNGEE. The CDR3 is 17 amino acids. CDR3 nucleotide sequence: TGTGCCAGCAGCGTAGGGAAGAGCACGAGCTCTGGAAACACCATATATTTT. Protein sequence: CASSVGKSTSSGNTIYF.

Only a few counts were recorded for this clonotype. The chain carries TRBV24-1 and TRBJ2-5; 11 bases align to TRBD1. The CDR3 has 14 residues. V lost 11 bases, J lost 1 base, and 5 bases stayed unmatched. Germline V gene sequence: CDR1 KGHDR, CDR2 SFDVKD. Here the CDR3 reads CASGTGGTQETQYF. The DNA for the CDR3 is TGTGCCAGCGGGACAGGGGGTACCCAAGAGACCCAGTACTTC.

The chain carries TRBV18 and TRBJ1-6, with D perhaps matching TRBD1 (5 bases). V was shortened by 10 bases and J by 8 bases, with 18 bases between the two germline ends. The CDR3 sequence is 14 residues long. Germline V gene data show CDR1 as KGHSH and CDR2 as LQKENI. This chain's CDR3 is CATQGAGRDSPLHF. The CDR3 bases are TGTGCCACTCAGGGTGCAGGTCGGGATTCACCCCTCCACTTT.

This clonotype was counted many times. The chain employs TRBV6-1 and TRBJ2-7, with TRBD1 matching 9 bases. V shed 6 bases, J shed 9 bases, and the junction held 12 bases outside the gene matches. Germline V gene lookup returns CDR1 MNHNS and CDR2 SASEGT. This CDR3 comprises 14 residues. The CDR3 DNA reads TGTGCCAGCAGCCCCCGGGACAGGGACATAGCGCAGTACTTC. It codes for CASSPRDRDIAQYF.